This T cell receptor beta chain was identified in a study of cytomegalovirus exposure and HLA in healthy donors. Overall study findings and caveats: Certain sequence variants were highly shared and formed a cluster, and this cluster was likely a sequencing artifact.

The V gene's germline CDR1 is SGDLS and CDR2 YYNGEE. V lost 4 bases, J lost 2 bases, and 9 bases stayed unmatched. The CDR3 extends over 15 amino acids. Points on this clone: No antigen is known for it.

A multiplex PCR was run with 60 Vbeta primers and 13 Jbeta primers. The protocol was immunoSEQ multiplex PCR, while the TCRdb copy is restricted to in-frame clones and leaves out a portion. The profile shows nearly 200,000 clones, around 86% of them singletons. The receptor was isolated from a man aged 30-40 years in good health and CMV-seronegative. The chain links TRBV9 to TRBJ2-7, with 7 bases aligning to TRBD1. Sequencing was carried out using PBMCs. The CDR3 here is CASSPGDRAPYEQYF. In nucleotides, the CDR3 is TGTGCCAGCAGCCCAGGAGACAGGGCCCCCTACGAGCAGTACTTC.